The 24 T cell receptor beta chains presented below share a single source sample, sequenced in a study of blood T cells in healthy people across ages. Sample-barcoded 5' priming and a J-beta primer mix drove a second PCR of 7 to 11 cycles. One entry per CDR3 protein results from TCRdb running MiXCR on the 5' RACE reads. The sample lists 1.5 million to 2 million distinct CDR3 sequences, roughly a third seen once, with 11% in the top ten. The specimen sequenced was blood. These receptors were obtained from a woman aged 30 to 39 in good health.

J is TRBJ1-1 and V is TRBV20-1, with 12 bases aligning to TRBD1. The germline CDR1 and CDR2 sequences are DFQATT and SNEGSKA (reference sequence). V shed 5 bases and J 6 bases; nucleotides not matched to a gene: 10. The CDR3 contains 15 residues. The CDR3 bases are TGCAGTGCTGAGGGAGGGACAGGGGGCCCGGCTGAAGCTTTCTTT. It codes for CSAEGGTGGPAEAFF.

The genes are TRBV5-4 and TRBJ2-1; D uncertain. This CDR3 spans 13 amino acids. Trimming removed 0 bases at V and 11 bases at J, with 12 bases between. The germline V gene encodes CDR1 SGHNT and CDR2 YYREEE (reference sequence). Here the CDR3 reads CASSLASDVQQFF. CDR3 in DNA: TGTGCCAGCAGCTTGGCCTCCGACGTACAGCAGTTCTTC.

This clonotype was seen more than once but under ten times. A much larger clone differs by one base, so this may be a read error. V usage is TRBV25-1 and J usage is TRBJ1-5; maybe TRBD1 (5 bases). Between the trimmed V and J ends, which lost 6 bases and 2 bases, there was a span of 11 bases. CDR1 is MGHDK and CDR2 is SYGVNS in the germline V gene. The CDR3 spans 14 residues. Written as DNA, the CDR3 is TGTGCCAGCAGGGCCGGACACGGCAATCAGCCCCAGCATTTT. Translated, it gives CASRAGHGNQPQHF.

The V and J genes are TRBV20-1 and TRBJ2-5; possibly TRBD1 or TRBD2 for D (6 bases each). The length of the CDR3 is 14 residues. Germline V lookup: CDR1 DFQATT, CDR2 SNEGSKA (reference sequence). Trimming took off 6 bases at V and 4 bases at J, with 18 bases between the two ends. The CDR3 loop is CSALPWGAGETQYF. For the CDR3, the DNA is TGCAGTGCACTCCCGTGGGGGGCGGGAGAGACCCAGTACTTC.

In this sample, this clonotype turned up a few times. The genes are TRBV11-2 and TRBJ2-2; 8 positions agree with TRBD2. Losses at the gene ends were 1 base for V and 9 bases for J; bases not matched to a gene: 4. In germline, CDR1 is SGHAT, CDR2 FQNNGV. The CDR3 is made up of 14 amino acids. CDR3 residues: CASSLAGGPRELFF. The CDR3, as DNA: TGTGCCAGCAGCTTAGCGGGAGGGCCGCGGGAGCTGTTTTTT.

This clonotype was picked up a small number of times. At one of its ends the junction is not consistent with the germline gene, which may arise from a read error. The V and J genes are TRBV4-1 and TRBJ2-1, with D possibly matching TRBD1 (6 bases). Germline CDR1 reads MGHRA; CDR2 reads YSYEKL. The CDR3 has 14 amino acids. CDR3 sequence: CASSQVGGNNERFF. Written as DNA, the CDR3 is TGCGCCAGCAGCCAAGTAGGGGGAAACAATGAGCGGTTCTTC.

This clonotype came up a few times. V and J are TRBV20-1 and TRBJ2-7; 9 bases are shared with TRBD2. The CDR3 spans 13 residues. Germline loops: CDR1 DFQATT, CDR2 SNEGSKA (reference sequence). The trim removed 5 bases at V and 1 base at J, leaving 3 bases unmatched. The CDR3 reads CSAPLAGSYEQYF. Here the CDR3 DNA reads TGCAGTGCTCCGCTAGCGGGGTCCTACGAGCAGTACTTC.

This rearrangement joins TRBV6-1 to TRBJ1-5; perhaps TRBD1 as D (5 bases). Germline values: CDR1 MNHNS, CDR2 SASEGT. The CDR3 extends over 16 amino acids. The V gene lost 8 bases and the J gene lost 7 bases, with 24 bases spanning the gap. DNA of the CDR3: TGTGCCAGCTCCGTTGGGGGGGGACGAGCAGGACAGCCCCAGCATTTT. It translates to CASSVGGGRAGQPQHF.

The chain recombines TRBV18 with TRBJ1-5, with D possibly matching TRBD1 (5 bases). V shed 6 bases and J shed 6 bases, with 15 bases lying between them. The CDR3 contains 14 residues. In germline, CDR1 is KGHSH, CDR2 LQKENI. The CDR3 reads CASSRDSLIQPQHF. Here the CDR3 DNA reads TGTGCCAGCTCTCGAGACAGCCTTATTCAGCCCCAGCATTTT.

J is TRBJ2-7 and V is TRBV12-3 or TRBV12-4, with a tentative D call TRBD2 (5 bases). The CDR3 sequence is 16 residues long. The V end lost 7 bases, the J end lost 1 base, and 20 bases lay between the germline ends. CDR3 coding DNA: TGTGCCAGCACCTCCGGGGAAGGGAGCTGGTCCTACGAGCAGTACTTC. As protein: CASTSGEGSWSYEQYF.

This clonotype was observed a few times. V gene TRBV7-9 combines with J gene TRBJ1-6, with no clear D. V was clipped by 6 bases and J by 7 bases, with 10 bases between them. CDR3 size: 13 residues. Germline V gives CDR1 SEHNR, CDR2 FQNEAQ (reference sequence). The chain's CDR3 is CASSSGPNSPLHF. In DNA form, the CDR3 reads TGTGCCAGCAGTTCCGGGCCAAATTCACCCCTCCACTTT.

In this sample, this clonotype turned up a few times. CDR3 bases: TGCGCCAGCAGCCCTACAGGAGGCGCAAGGAGTAATCAGCCCCAGCATTTT. Protein: CASSPTGGARSNQPQHF. J is TRBJ1-5 and V is TRBV4-1; D is possibly TRBD1 (5 bases). The V end lost 4 bases, the J end lost 4 bases, and 20 bases lay between the germline ends. Germline V gives CDR1 MGHRA, CDR2 YSYEKL. This CDR3 contains 17 residues.

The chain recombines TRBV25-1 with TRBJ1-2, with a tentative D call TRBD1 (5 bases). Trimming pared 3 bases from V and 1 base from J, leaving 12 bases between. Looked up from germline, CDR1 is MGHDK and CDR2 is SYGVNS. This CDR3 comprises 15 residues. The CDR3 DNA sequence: TGTGCCAGCAGTGAGGGGGGGGTACATAACTATGGCTACACCTTC. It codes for CASSEGGVHNYGYTF.

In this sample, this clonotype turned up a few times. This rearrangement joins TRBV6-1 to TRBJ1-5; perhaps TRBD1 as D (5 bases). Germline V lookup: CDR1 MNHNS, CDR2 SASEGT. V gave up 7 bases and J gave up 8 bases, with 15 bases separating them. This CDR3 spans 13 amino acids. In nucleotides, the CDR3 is TGTGCCAGCAAGCAGGGCCCAGGAGAGCCCCAGCATTTT. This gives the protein CASKQGPGEPQHF.

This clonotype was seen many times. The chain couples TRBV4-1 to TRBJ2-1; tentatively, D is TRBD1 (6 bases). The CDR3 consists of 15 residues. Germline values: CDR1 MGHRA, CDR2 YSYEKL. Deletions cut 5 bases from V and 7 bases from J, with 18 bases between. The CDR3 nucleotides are TGCGCCAGCAGCGACAGGCTACCTCTAGGGAATGAGCAGTTCTTC. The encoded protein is CASSDRLPLGNEQFF.

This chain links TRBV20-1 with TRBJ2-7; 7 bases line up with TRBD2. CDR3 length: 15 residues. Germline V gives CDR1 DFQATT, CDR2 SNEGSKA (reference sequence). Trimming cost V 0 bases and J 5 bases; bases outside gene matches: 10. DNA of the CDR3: TGCAGTGCTAGAGAGCCTCTAGCCGGGAGGAACGAGCAGTACTTC. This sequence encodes CSAREPLAGRNEQYF.

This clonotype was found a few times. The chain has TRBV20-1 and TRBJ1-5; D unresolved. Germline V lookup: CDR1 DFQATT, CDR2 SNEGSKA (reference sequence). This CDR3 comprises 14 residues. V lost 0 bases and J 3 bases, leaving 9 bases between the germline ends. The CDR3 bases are TGCAGTGCTAGAGATAGAAAATCCAATCAGCCCCAGCATTTT. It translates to CSARDRKSNQPQHF.

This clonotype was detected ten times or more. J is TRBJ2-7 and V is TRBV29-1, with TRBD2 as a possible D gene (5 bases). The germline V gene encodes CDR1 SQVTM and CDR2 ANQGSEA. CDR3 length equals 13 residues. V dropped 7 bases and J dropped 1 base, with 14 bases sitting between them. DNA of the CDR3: TGCAGCGCGAGGGAATACGCTTCCTACGAGCAGTACTTC. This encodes CSAREYASYEQYF.

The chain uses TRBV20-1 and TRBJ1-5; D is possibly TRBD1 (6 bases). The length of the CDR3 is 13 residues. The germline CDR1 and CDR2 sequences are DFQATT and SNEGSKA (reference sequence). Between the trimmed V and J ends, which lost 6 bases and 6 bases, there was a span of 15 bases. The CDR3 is CSALQGGSQPQHF. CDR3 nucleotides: TGCAGTGCGCTACAGGGAGGGAGTCAGCCCCAGCATTTT.

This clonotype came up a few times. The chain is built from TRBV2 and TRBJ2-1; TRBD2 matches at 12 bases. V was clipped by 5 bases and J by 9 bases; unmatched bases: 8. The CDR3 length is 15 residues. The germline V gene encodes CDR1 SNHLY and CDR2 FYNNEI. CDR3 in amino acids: CASSRLAGAQGEQFF. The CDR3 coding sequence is TGTGCCAGCAGTAGACTAGCGGGGGCCCAGGGTGAGCAGTTCTTC.

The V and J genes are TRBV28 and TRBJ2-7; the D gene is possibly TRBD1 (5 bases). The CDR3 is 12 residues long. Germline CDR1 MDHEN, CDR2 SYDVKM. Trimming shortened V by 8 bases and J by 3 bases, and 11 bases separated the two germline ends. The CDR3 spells CASRKGLYEQYF. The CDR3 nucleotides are TGTGCCAGCCGTAAGGGGCTCTACGAGCAGTACTTC.

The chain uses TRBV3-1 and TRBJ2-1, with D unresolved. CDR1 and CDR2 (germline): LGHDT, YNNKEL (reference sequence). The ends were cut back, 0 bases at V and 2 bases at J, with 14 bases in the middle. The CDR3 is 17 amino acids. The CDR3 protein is CASSQDGPPGAYNEQFF. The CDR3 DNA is TGTGCCAGCAGCCAAGATGGGCCCCCGGGCGCCTACAATGAGCAGTTCTTC.

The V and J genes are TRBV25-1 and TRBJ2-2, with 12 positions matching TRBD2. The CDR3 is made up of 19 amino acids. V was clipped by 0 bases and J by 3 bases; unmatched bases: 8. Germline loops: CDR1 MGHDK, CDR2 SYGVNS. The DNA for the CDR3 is TGTGCCAGCAGTGAATATAGGCTAGCGGGAGGGCCAGACACCGGGGAGCTGTTTTTT. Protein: CASSEYRLAGGPDTGELFF.

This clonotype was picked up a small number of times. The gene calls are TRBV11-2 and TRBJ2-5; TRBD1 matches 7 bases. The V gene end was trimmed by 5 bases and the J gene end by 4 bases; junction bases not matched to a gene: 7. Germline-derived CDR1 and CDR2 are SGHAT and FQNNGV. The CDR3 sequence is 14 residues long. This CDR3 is CASSPTGLLETQYF. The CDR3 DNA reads TGTGCCAGCAGCCCGACAGGGCTCCTAGAGACCCAGTACTTC.